The TCR beta chain under discussion was sequenced for a study of blood T cell repertoires in COVID-19 (dated by TCRdb to about 2020). Some background on the complete study: Samples covering the acute and convalescent phases of COVID-19 were provided by collaborators in the United States, Italy and Spain. The prospective study material was composed of cDNA or gDNA derived from T cells, B-cell-depleted T cells, or PBMCs. The dataset comprised deeply sampled blood TCRbeta repertoires from subjects exposed to, actively infected with, or recovered from COVID-19. Where available, HLA class I and class II types were obtained from metadata supplied by the sample provider rather than from assay-based typing. Samples were obtained from the ongoing ImmuneRACE study (first 160 participants) and from approximately 1,200 subjects provided by 6 global collaborators. A freely available public database, intended as a resource for researchers studying the immune response to SARS-CoV-2, is where the repertoires were released. The sample metadata nearly always contained a de-identified subject ID, COVID-19 status, age in years and sex.

About this clone: This receptor's antigen is unknown. No clone much larger than this one lies a single base away; base qualities are absent.

The immunoSEQ Assay, a bias-controlled multiplex PCR, was used to amplify TCRbeta CDR3 regions from genomic DNA. From the authors' description of their analysis: The number of nucleated cells in each sample was estimated by amplification of reference gene primers within the assay. To quantify the absolute abundance of each unique TCRbeta CDR3 rearrangement, sequence reads were collapsed and filtered. For each sample, productive Simpson clonality was calculated by taking the square root of Simpson's diversity index across productive rearrangements. What TCRdb holds here is the immuneACCESS table cut down to in-frame rearrangements. Part of the clones is not present; checked against another copy, under half of the missing clones reflect an unresolved V gene, and the others are unexplained. V, J and clone size derive from that table, while D and trimming were established from the DNA sequence. The sample data list some 220,000 clones, and around 86% of these were observed just once. About 4% of the sample is taken by the ten largest.

On the study overall, not on this receptor specifically: How much clinical and demographic metadata was included differed by source and by participant, and the metadata was provided uncurated.

Participants in the prospective study were aged roughly 18 to 95 years, lived in about two dozen United States geographic areas, and enrolled through a virtual design. Cohort assignment in the prospective study relied on participant-reported clinical history from a screening survey and a study questionnaire. In the prospective study, whole blood, serum and a nasopharyngeal or oropharyngeal swab were collected from each participant by mobile phlebotomists. Prospective study participants could optionally give additional blood draws and questionnaires over an approximately two-month period. Before DNA extraction, prospective study blood samples were shipped either frozen or at room temperature. The sample comprised PBMCs or T cells enriched from blood (not recorded which). This receptor was identified in a woman between 35 and 50 years old with acute COVID-19.

Here the CDR3 is given as CASSLTRAGRATGANYGYTF. Here is the DNA: TGTGCCAGCAGTCTGACAAGGGCGGGCAGGGCAACAGGGGCTAACTATGGCTACACCTTC. Recombination linked TRBV2 to TRBJ1-2; TRBD1 lines up with 7 middle nucleotides. The cysteine opens and the phenylalanine closes a CDR3 of 20 amino acids. The sequence is cut down to CDR3 DNA, 60 bases in frame from base 1. Trimming accounts for 5 bases at V and 0 bases at J, while the number of junction bases matched to no gene is 21. Reading the germline V gene gives CDR1 SNHLY and CDR2 FYNNEI.